Listed below are T cell receptor beta chains from one sample, sequenced in a study of OX40 agonist ivuxolimab in advanced cancers. The data were produced by immunoSEQ multiplex PCR, yet TCRdb's version contains in-frame clones alone and is incomplete. Counted here are 77,000 or so clones, around 87% occurring once; the ten biggest clones make up around 0.54%. Material: CD4+ or CD8+ T cells sorted from blood, obtained in a trial of the OX40 agonist ivuxolimab. These receptors came from an adult with an advanced solid tumor such as melanoma, head and neck, liver or kidney cancer. Each CDR3 is given with its conserved first and last residue. The order of the fields is CDR3 protein, CDR3 DNA, J gene, V gene, clone size, CDR3 length, D gene. The D gene is left open where the match is weak. The listing skips clone size in some rows; elsewhere it reads once, few, many or a size class.

CDR3: CASSSQDRMSYEQYF
DNA: TGTGCCAGCTCATCTCAAGACAGGATGTCCTACGAGCAGTACTTC
J: TRBJ2-7
V: TRBV18
size: NA
length: 15
D: NA

CDR3: CASAGPFEAFF
DNA: TGTGCCAGCGCGGGACCCTTTGAAGCTTTCTTT
J: TRBJ1-1
V: TRBV2
size: NA
length: 11
D: NA

CDR3: CASSYSRTSEAFF
DNA: TGTGCCAGCAGTTACTCGAGGACTTCTGAAGCTTTCTTT
J: TRBJ1-1
V: TRBV6-5
size: NA
length: 13
D: NA

CDR3: CASSTRYQPGQGLLYEQYF
DNA: TGTGCCAGCAGCACCCGATACCAACCGGGACAGGGGCTTTTGTACGAGCAGTACTTC
J: TRBJ2-7
V: TRBV21-1
size: NA
length: 19
D: NA

CDR3: CASSLDGGSFYEQYF
DNA: TGCGCCAGCAGCTTGGATGGGGGTTCCTTCTACGAGCAGTACTTC
J: TRBJ2-7
V: TRBV5-1
size: NA
length: 15
D: NA

CDR3: CASSRDGETQYF
DNA: TGTGCCAGCTCCAGGGACGGAGAGACCCAGTACTTC
J: TRBJ2-5
V: TRBV7-8
size: NA
length: 12
D: NA

CDR3: CASSTGTGGPGNTIYF
DNA: TGTGCCAGCAGCACCGGGACAGGGGGTCCTGGAAACACCATATATTTT
J: TRBJ1-3
V: TRBV11-2
size: few
length: 16
D: TRBD1

CDR3: CASSVTLDSYNKQFF
DNA: TGTGCCAGCAGCGTAACATTGGACAGCTACAATAAGCAGTTCTTC
J: TRBJ2-1
V: TRBV9
size: NA
length: 15
D: NA

CDR3: CASSRQGQVRLSGNTIYF
DNA: TGTGCCAGCAGCCGACAGGGACAGGTCCGACTCTCTGGAAACACCATATATTTT
J: TRBJ1-3
V: TRBV28
size: once
length: 18
D: TRBD1

CDR3: CASSLGGGGGEKLFF
DNA: TGTGCCAGCAGCTTAGGTGGGGGAGGCGGTGAAAAACTGTTTTTT
J: TRBJ1-4
V: TRBV7-2
size: NA
length: 15
D: NA

CDR3: CASSPPTGDGEQYF
DNA: TGTGCCAGCAGCCCCCCAACAGGGGACGGCGAGCAGTACTTC
J: TRBJ2-7
V: TRBV2
size: NA
length: 14
D: TRBD1

CDR3: CASSDPTGVNTEAFF
DNA: TGTGCCAGCAGTGACCCGACAGGGGTAAACACTGAAGCTTTCTTT
J: TRBJ1-1
V: TRBV6-1
size: NA
length: 15
D: TRBD1

CDR3: CSVSPNTEAFF
DNA: TGCAGCGTTTCACCGAACACTGAAGCTTTCTTT
J: TRBJ1-1
V: TRBV29-1
size: NA
length: 11
D: NA

CDR3: CAWSVLGGQGYF
DNA: TGTGCCTGGAGTGTGTTAGGAGGGCAGGGGTACTTC
J: TRBJ2-5
V: TRBV30
size: NA
length: 12
D: NA

CDR3: CASRTGANYGYTF
DNA: TGTGCCAGCCGGACAGGTGCAAACTATGGCTACACCTTC
J: TRBJ1-2
V: TRBV6-5
size: NA
length: 13
D: TRBD1

CDR3: CASSREGVSPLHF
DNA: TGTGCCAGTAGCCGTGAAGGGGTTTCACCCCTCCACTTT
J: TRBJ1-6
V: TRBV19
size: NA
length: 13
D: NA

CDR3: CASGGSGASTTQYF
DNA: TGTGCCAGCGGCGGTAGCGGGGCGTCAACTACGCAGTATTTT
J: TRBJ2-3
V: TRBV6-1
size: NA
length: 14
D: TRBD2

CDR3: CASSSTGTGGTANYGYTF
DNA: TGCGCCAGCAGCTCGACCGGGACAGGGGGAACAGCTAACTATGGCTACACCTTC
J: TRBJ1-2
V: TRBV5-1
size: NA
length: 18
D: TRBD1

CDR3: CASSLPGTAGNTIYF
DNA: TGTGCCAGTAGTCTCCCCGGGACAGCTGGAAACACCATATATTTT
J: TRBJ1-3
V: TRBV19
size: NA
length: 15
D: TRBD1

CDR3: CASSSRASNTEAFF
DNA: TGCGCCAGCAGCTCCCGGGCCTCGAACACTGAAGCTTTCTTT
J: TRBJ1-1
V: TRBV5-1
size: NA
length: 14
D: NA

CDR3: CASRKEGQVAYGYTF
DNA: TGTGCCAGCAGGAAGGAGGGCCAGGTTGCCTATGGCTACACCTTC
J: TRBJ1-2
V: TRBV19
size: NA
length: 15
D: NA

CDR3: CASSPWDSEAFF
DNA: TGTGCCAGCTCACCTTGGGACAGTGAAGCTTTCTTT
J: TRBJ1-1
V: TRBV18
size: NA
length: 12
D: TRBD1

CDR3: CAWSGQVYYGYTF
DNA: TGTGCCTGGAGTGGACAGGTCTACTATGGCTACACCTTC
J: TRBJ1-2
V: TRBV30
size: NA
length: 13
D: NA

CDR3: CASSLVGGEAFF
DNA: TGTGCCAGCAGCTTAGTGGGGGGTGAAGCTTTCTTT
J: TRBJ1-1
V: TRBV7-6
size: NA
length: 12
D: NA

CDR3: CAWSVGLQETQYF
DNA: TGTGCCTGGAGTGTCGGCCTTCAAGAGACCCAGTACTTC
J: TRBJ2-5
V: TRBV30
size: NA
length: 13
D: NA

CDR3: CASSFSGSTEAFF
DNA: TGTGCCAGCAGCTTTTCCGGGAGCACTGAAGCTTTCTTT
J: TRBJ1-1
V: TRBV7-9
size: NA
length: 13
D: NA

CDR3: CASSSADKAYTF
DNA: TGTGCCAGCAGTTCGGCGGACAAGGCCTACACCTTC
J: TRBJ1-2
V: TRBV6-6
size: few
length: 12
D: NA

CDR3: CAWSSGGDIQYF
DNA: TGTGCCTGGAGTTCTGGGGGCGACATTCAGTACTTC
J: TRBJ2-4
V: TRBV30
size: NA
length: 12
D: NA

CDR3: CASSLRGPETQYF
DNA: TGTGCCAGCAGTCTCAGGGGGCCGGAGACCCAGTACTTC
J: TRBJ2-5
V: TRBV6-4
size: NA
length: 13
D: TRBD1

CDR3: CASSLQGGIDEQFF
DNA: TGTGCCAGCAGCTTACAGGGAGGCATTGATGAGCAGTTCTTC
J: TRBJ2-1
V: TRBV7-8
size: NA
length: 14
D: NA

CDR3: CATRAAGSYEQYF
DNA: TGTGCCACCAGAGCAGCAGGGTCCTACGAGCAGTACTTC
J: TRBJ2-7
V: TRBV15
size: NA
length: 13
D: NA

CDR3: CASSSVGRSDQPQHF
DNA: TGTGCCAGCAGCTCAGTGGGGAGGTCCGATCAGCCCCAGCATTTT
J: TRBJ1-5
V: TRBV7-8
size: NA
length: 15
D: NA

CDR3: CASSPGQQETQYF
DNA: TGTGCCAGCTCCCCGGGACAGCAAGAGACCCAGTACTTC
J: TRBJ2-5
V: TRBV18
size: NA
length: 13
D: TRBD1

CDR3: CASSLDSGSGNTIYF
DNA: TGTGCCAGCAGCTTAGATTCAGGTTCTGGAAACACCATATATTTT
J: TRBJ1-3
V: TRBV7-2
size: NA
length: 15
D: NA

CDR3: CASSDSEAGANVLTF
DNA: TGTGCCAGCAGTGACTCAGAAGCCGGGGCCAACGTCCTGACTTTC
J: TRBJ2-6
V: TRBV6-1
size: NA
length: 15
D: NA

CDR3: CASIPRGVGGELFF
DNA: TGTGCCAGCATCCCTCGGGGGGTCGGGGGGGAGCTGTTTTTT
J: TRBJ2-2
V: TRBV6-1
size: NA
length: 14
D: TRBD2

CDR3: CASSEERVRQPQHF
DNA: TGTGCCAGCAGTGAAGAAAGGGTTAGACAGCCCCAGCATTTT
J: TRBJ1-5
V: TRBV2
size: NA
length: 14
D: NA

CDR3: CSVVDREDTEAFF
DNA: TGCAGCGTAGTGGACAGGGAGGACACTGAAGCTTTCTTT
J: TRBJ1-1
V: TRBV29-1
size: NA
length: 13
D: TRBD1

CDR3: CASSPVREYEQYF
DNA: TGTGCCAGCTCACCAGTCAGGGAGTACGAGCAGTACTTC
J: TRBJ2-7
V: TRBV18
size: NA
length: 13
D: NA

CDR3: CASSRHGTGDDEQYF
DNA: TGTGCCAGCAGCCGCCACGGGACAGGGGATGACGAGCAGTACTTC
J: TRBJ2-7
V: TRBV7-2
size: once
length: 15
D: TRBD1

CDR3: CASRSGTSGIEQYF
DNA: TGTGCCAGCAGATCCGGGACTAGCGGGATCGAGCAGTACTTC
J: TRBJ2-7
V: TRBV6-1
size: NA
length: 14
D: TRBD2

CDR3: CASSTGQDTDTQYF
DNA: TGCGCCAGCAGCACCGGACAAGACACAGATACGCAGTATTTT
J: TRBJ2-3
V: TRBV5-1
size: NA
length: 14
D: NA